One and the same sample provided the 14 T cell receptor beta chains below, sequenced in a study of T cells in Graves' hyperthyroidism and ophthalmopathy (dated by TCRdb to about 2019). Receptor amplification or capture employed multiplex PCR. The sequencing machine was an Illumina HiSeq 2000. TCR beta CDR3 regions were amplified from RNA transcripts. The first round of RT-PCR for the TCR CDR3 was performed with the HTBI primer set and the Qiagen OneStep RT-PCR kit. Starting from the raw public reads, TCRdb applied fastp trimming at Q25, assembled clones with MiXCR and retained in-frame beta chains. Identical CDR3 proteins give one entry, which carries the most common genes and DNA. In this sample the table shows 300,000 to 400,000 distinct CDR3 sequences, about 20% of which occur a single time. The leading ten clones occupy 45% to 55% of the sample. Sample: blood. The receptors were sampled from a woman aged 50 to 60 with Graves' hyperthyroidism.

In this sample, this clonotype turned up many times. The chain combines TRBV12-3 or TRBV12-4 with TRBJ1-4; D gene unclear. The CDR3 totals 14 residues. Trimming shortened V by 3 bases and J by 8 bases, and 13 bases separated the two germline ends. CDR3: CASSFFGIREKLFF. The CDR3 coding sequence is TGTGCCAGCAGTTTCTTCGGGATTCGGGAAAAACTGTTTTTT.

The CDR3 region has the DNA TGTGCCAGCAGGAAGGGCGGAGCTAGCAGGGATGAGCAGTTCTTC. Translated: CASRKGGASRDEQFF. The rearrangement links TRBV2 to TRBJ2-1; D may match TRBD1 or TRBD2 (5 bases each). The CDR3 is 15 residues long. The germline V gene has CDR1 SNHLY and CDR2 FYNNEI. Deletions cut 6 bases from V and 8 bases from J, with 20 bases between. Full variable domain (outside the CDR3, taken from reference TRBV2 and TRBJ2-1): EPEVTQTPSHQVTQMGQEVILRCVPISNHLYFYWYRQILGQKVEFLVSFYNNEISEKSEIFDDQFSVERPDGSNFTLKIRSTKLEDSAMYFCASRKGGASRDEQFFGPGTRLTVL.

In this sample, this clonotype turned up many times. The chain employs TRBV30 and TRBJ2-1; D is undetermined. Germline CDR1 reads GTSNPN; CDR2 reads SVGIG (reference sequence). The CDR3 consists of 11 residues. V lost 4 bases and J lost 9, with 10 bases in between. The CDR3 DNA reads TGTGCCTGGAAGGACGTTCCTGAGCAGTTCTTC. It is translated as CAWKDVPEQFF.

Worth noting for this clonotype: At one end the junction does not follow the germline gene, possibly because of a read error. The chain joins TRBV12-3 or TRBV12-4 to TRBJ2-3; 8 positions agree with TRBD1. This CDR3 region has 14 residues. In DNA, the CDR3 is TGTGCCGGCAGTTTAAGACAGGGGACAGATACGCAGTATTTT. Its protein is CAGSLRQGTDTQYF.

The V call is TRBV5-4, the J call TRBJ2-1; 7 nucleotides match TRBD2. With V trimmed by 4 bases and J by 0 bases, 4 bases remained unmatched. Germline-derived CDR1 and CDR2 are SGHNT and YYREEE (reference sequence). The CDR3 has 15 residues. CDR3 DNA: TGTGCCAGCAGCCGTGAGCGGGGCTCCTACAATGAGCAGTTCTTC. Protein sequence: CASSRERGSYNEQFF. The full variable domain, its missing parts supplied by reference TRBV5-4 and TRBJ2-1, is ETGVTQSPTHLIKTRGQQVTLRCSSQSGHNTVSWYQQALGQGPQFIFQYYREEENGRGNFPPRFSGLQFPNYSSELNVNALELDDSALYLCASSRERGSYNEQFFGPGTRLTVL.

This clonotype was counted a few times. The rearrangement uses TRBV7-9 and TRBJ1-5; 12 bases align to TRBD1. V shed 0 bases and J 1 base; nucleotides not matched to a gene: 7. CDR1 and CDR2 (germline): SEHNR, FQNEAQ (reference sequence). The CDR3 totals 19 residues. CDR3 sequence (DNA): TGTGCCAGCAGCTTAGCTGTGGGACAGGGGGCCAAGAGCAATCAGCCCCAGCATTTT. It specifies CASSLAVGQGAKSNQPQHF.

This clonotype was found many times. The chain couples TRBV19 to TRBJ1-1, with 9 bases matching TRBD1. This CDR3 comprises 13 residues. With 8 bases clipped from V and 6 bases from J, the junction kept 7 bases outside the gene matches. The germline V gene has CDR1 LNHDA and CDR2 SQIVND (reference sequence). The CDR3 DNA is TGTGCCAGTTGGGACAGGGCTACGGCTGAAGCTTTCTTT. Translated: CASWDRATAEAFF.

Comments on this clonotype: A read error is possible here, since a much larger clone lies one base away. CDR3 in DNA: TGTACCAGCAGCTTAGAATCCCACGACACTGAAGCTTTCTTT. Its translation is CTSSLESHDTEAFF. The genes are TRBV7-9 and TRBJ1-1, with unresolved D. The CDR3 extends over 14 amino acids. Per germline, CDR1 SEHNR and CDR2 FQNEAQ (reference sequence).

This clonotype has ten or more counts. The chain employs TRBV11-2 and TRBJ2-1; 7 bases match TRBD2. V lost 2 bases to trimming and J lost 7 bases; unmatched junction nucleotides: 8. The germline CDR1 and CDR2 sequences are SGHAT and FQNNGV. The CDR3 runs to 15 residues. The CDR3 reads CASSLLGEGSNEQFF. The CDR3, as DNA: TGTGCCAGCAGCTTATTGGGGGAGGGCTCGAATGAGCAGTTCTTC. Full variable domain (remainder filled in from reference TRBV11-2 and TRBJ2-1): EAGVAQSPRYKIIEKRQSVAFWCNPISGHATLYWYQQILGQGPKLLIQFQNNGVVDDSQLPKDRFSAERLKGVDSTLKIQPAKLEDSAVYLCASSLLGEGSNEQFFGPGTRLTVL.

This clonotype has at least ten counts. CDR3 loop: CASSSGVTSGRNHEQYF. Written as DNA, the CDR3 is TGTGCCAGCAGCTCAGGGGTGACTAGCGGGAGGAACCACGAGCAGTACTTC. V gene TRBV6-1 combines with J gene TRBJ2-7, with TRBD2 identical over 13 bases. CDR3 length equals 17 residues. Germline CDR1 reads MNHNS; CDR2 reads SASEGT. V shed 6 bases, J shed 5 bases, and the junction held 13 bases outside the gene matches.

This rearrangement joins TRBV28 to TRBJ2-1; D possibly matches TRBD1 or TRBD2 (5 bases each). Per the germline V gene, CDR1 is MDHEN and CDR2 is SYDVKM. The CDR3 is 15 residues long. Trimming took 7 bases from V and 9 from J, leaving 22 bases between them. This CDR3 is CASTGTWVSQFEQFF. Here the CDR3 DNA reads TGTGCCAGCACGGGGACGTGGGTTTCACAATTTGAGCAGTTCTTC.

This clonotype was recorded many times. The chain carries TRBV6-1 and TRBJ2-1; D is possibly TRBD2 (6 bases). This CDR3 comprises 16 residues. V dropped 3 bases and J dropped 0 bases, with 12 bases sitting between them. The germline V gene encodes CDR1 MNHNS and CDR2 SASEGT. Here the CDR3 reads CASSDFIGGSYNEQFF. In DNA form, the CDR3 reads TGTGCCAGCAGTGACTTCATCGGGGGCTCCTACAATGAGCAGTTCTTC.

This clonotype was seen more than once but under ten times. CDR3 in DNA: TGTGCCAGCAGCGAACGGACAGGTTACGAGCAGTACGTC. Its protein product is CASSERTGYEQYV. The gene calls are TRBV7-8 and TRBJ2-7; 7 bases map to TRBD1. Germline assignment: CDR1 SGHVS and CDR2 FQNEAQ. V lost 5 bases to trimming and J lost 4 bases; unmatched junction nucleotides: 5. The CDR3 loop spans 13 amino acids.

This clonotype was found many times. This chain links TRBV5-1 with TRBJ1-6; D is undetermined. CDR1 and CDR2 from the germline V gene are SGHRS and YFSETQ. This CDR3 has 16 amino acids. V shed 0 bases and J shed 7 bases, with 14 bases lying between them. CDR3 nucleotide sequence: TGCGCCAGCAGCTTGGATGGGGTAGTAGAAAATTCACCCCTCCACTTT. Encoded protein: CASSLDGVVENSPLHF.